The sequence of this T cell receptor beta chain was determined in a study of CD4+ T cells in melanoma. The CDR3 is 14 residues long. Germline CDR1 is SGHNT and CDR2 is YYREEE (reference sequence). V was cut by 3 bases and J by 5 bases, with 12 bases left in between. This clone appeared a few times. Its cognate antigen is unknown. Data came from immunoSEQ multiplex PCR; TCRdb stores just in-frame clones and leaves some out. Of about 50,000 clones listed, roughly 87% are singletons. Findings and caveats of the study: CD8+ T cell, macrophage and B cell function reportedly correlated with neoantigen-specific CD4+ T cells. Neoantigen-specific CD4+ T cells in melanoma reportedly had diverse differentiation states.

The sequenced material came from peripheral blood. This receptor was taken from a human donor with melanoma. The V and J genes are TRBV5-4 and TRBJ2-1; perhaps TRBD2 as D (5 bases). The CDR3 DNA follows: TGTGCCAGCAGCTCCGGGGTCGGACACAATGAGCAGTTCTTC. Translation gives CASSSGVGHNEQFF.